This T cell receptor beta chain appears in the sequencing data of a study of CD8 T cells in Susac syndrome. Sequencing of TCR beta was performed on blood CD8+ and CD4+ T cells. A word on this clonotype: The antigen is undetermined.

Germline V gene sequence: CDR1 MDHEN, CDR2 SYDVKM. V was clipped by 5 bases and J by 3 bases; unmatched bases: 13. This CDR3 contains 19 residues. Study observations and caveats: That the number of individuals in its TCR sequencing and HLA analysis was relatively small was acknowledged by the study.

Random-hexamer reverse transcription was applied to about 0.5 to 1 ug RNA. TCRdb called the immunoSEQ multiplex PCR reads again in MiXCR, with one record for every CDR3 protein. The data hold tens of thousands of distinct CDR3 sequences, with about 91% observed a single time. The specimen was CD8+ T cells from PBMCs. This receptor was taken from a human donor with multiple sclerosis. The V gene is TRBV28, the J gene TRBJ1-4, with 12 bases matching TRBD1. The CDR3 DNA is TGTGCCAGCAGTACCTACCCCGGGACAGGGGGCGCCCCTAATGAAAAACTGTTTTTT. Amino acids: CASSTYPGTGGAPNEKLFF.